The rows below give T cell receptor beta chains drawn from one sample of a study of graft-versus-host responses after intestinal transplantation. Which antigens these TCRs recognize remains unknown. Sequencing was performed with immunoSEQ multiplex PCR; in TCRdb, only in-frame clones are kept and a portion is missing. The table shows fewer than 120,000 clones, with around 93% occurring only once. The input for sequencing was unstimulated CD8+ T cells sorted from spleen or lymph node cells, taken before intestinal transplant. The source of these receptors is a human donor who received an intestinal transplant. Each CDR3 is given with its conserved first and last residue. The D gene is left open where the match is weak. A row's size may be missing; if present it is once, few, many or a size class.

len	v_gene	d_gene	abundance	j_gene	CDR3aa	CDR3nt
18	TRBV4-2	-	-	TRBJ2-6	CASSQDLPAGIGANVLTF	TGTGCCAGCAGCCAAGATCTCCCCGCAGGGATCGGGGCCAACGTCCTGACTTTC
16	TRBV9	-	-	TRBJ2-1	CASSARPRGSYNEQFF	TGTGCCAGCAGCGCCCGACCTAGGGGGTCCTACAATGAGCAGTTCTTC
15	TRBV28	-	-	TRBJ2-5	CASSLRVGGGETQYF	TGTGCCAGCAGTTTACGGGTGGGCGGAGGAGAGACCCAGTACTTC
16	TRBV11-3	TRBD1	-	TRBJ2-3	CASSSRTGEVADTQYF	TGTGCCAGCAGCTCCAGGACAGGGGAGGTTGCAGATACGCAGTATTTT
17	TRBV10-1	TRBD2	-	TRBJ2-1	CASSERFGGRASDEQFF	TGCGCCAGCAGTGAGAGGTTCGGCGGGAGGGCCAGTGATGAGCAGTTCTTC
15	TRBV11-2	-	-	TRBJ2-1	CASSHLFSSYNEQFF	TGTGCCAGCAGCCACCTATTCAGCTCCTACAATGAGCAGTTCTTC
14	TRBV27	-	once	TRBJ1-5	CASSLGGGNQPQHF	TGTGCCAGCAGTTTGGGAGGGGGCAATCAGCCCCAGCATTTT
12	TRBV7-8	-	once	TRBJ2-7	CASVKEGYEQYF	TGTGCCAGCGTCAAGGAAGGGTACGAGCAGTACTTC
13	TRBV6-6	-	-	TRBJ1-2	CASSYRAGDGYTF	TGTGCCAGCAGTTACCGGGCAGGGGATGGCTACACCTTC
11	TRBV11-2	-	-	TRBJ2-7	CASSSQYQQYF	TGTGCCAGCAGCTCACAGTACCAGCAGTACTTC
15	TRBV12-5	-	-	TRBJ2-7	CASGPPKSLMDEQYF	TGTGCTAGTGGTCCCCCGAAATCCCTCATGGACGAGCAGTACTTC